The sequence of this T cell receptor (beta chain) was determined in a study of T-cell memory formation after mild COVID-19. The germline V and J ends were trimmed by 5 bases and 0 bases, with 13 bases remaining between them. The length of the CDR3 is 14 residues. Per the germline V gene, CDR1 is DFQATT and CDR2 is SNEGSKA (reference sequence). Overall study findings and caveats: There was no confirmation that second-wave clones peaking on day 37 were SARS-CoV-2 specific.

Comments on this clonotype: Its antigen is undetermined.

The TCR alpha and TCR beta cDNA libraries, bearing sample barcodes and UMIs, were generated by 5'RACE using constant-segment primers. TCRdb used MiXCR to reprocess the 5' RACE reads, holding one entry per CDR3 protein. The sample shows 450,000 or so distinct CDR3 sequences, around 27% of them seen only once. The TCR originated in an adult woman who had mild COVID-19 (a few samples of this study predate the infection). Cell type and time point are not known. J is TRBJ1-1 and V is TRBV20-1; a weak D match, TRBD1 (5 bases). The sample consisted of PBMCs or a T cell subset sorted from them (not recorded which). The CDR3 nucleotides read TGCAGTGCTTGGGGCTTAGGGGTGAACACTGAAGCTTTCTTT. Translation gives CSAWGLGVNTEAFF.